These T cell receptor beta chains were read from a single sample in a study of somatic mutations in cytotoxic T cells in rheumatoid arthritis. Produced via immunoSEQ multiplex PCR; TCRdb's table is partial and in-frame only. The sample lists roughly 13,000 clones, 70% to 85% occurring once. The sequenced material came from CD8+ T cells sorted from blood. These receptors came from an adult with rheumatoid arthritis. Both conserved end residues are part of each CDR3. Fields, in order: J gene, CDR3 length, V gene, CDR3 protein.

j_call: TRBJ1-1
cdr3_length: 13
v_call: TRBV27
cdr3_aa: CASRRRLRAEAFF

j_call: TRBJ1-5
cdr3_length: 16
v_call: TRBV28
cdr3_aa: CASSSGQGYSNQPQHF

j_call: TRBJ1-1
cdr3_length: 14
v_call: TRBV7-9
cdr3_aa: CASSSGSLGTEAFF

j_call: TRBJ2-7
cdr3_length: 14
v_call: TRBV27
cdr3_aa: CASSPPTLRGEQYF

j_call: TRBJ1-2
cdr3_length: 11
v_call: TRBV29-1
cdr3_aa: CSVALGFGYTF

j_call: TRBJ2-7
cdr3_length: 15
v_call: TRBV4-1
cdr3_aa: CASSQVPGPGYEQYF

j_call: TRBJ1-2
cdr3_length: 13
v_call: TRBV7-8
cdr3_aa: CASSSRQLYGYTF

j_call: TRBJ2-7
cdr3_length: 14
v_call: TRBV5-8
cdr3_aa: CASIPRGHSYEQYF

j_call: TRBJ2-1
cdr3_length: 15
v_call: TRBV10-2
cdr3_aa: CASSVPGTSVNEQFF

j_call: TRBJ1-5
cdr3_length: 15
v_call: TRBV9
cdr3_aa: CASSVGGGRNQPQHF

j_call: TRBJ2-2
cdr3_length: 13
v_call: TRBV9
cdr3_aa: CASSGGGTGELFF

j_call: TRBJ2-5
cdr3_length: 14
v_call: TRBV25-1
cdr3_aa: CASSADRRQETQYF

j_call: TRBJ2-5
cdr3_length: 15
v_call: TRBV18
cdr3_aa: CASSPRGTAQETQYF

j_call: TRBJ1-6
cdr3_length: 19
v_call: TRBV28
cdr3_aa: CASSAEGTGGMSYNSPLHF

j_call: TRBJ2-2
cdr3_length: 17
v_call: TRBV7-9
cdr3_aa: CASSPLPGTENTGELFF

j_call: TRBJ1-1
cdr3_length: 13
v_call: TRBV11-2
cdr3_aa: CACPGVPDGEAFF

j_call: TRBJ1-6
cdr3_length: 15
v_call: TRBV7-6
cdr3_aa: CASSLVGSANSPLHF

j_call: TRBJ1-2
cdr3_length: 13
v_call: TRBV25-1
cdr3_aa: CASSGTGAGGYTF

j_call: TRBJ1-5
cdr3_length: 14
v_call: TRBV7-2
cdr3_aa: CASSPGTGIQPQHF

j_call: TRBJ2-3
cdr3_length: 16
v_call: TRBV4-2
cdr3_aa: CASSQGLAGGPDTQYF

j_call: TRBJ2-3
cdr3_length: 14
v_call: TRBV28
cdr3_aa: CASSFLAGTDTQYF

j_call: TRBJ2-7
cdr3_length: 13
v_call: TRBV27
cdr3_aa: CASKTGGGHEQYF

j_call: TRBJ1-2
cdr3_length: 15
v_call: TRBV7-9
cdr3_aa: CASSLSDRGHYGYTF